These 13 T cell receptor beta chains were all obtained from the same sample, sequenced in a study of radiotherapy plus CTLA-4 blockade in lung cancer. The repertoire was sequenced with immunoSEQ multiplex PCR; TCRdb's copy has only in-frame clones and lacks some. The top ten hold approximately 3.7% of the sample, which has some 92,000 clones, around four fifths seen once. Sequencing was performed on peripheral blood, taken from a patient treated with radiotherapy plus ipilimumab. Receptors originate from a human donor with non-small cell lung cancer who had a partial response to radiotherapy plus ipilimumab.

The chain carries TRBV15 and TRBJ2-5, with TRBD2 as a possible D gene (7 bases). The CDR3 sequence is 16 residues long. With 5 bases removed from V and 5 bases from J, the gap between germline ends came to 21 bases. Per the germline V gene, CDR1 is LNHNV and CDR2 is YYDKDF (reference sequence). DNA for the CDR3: TGTGCCACCAGCGCAAGAGGGGGTAGGGGAGGGGAGACCCAGTACTTC. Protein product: CATSARGGRGGETQYF.

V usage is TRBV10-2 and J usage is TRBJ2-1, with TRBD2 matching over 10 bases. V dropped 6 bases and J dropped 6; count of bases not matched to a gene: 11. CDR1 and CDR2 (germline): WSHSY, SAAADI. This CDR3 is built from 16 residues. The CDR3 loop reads CASRGLSGRAVNEQFF. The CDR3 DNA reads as TGCGCCAGCAGGGGCCTAAGCGGGAGGGCCGTCAATGAGCAGTTCTTC.

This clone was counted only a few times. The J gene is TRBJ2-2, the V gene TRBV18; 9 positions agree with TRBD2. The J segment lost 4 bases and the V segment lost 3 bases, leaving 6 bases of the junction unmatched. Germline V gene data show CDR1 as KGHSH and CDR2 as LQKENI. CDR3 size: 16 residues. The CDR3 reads CASSPVGGRATGELFF. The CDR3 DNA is TGTGCCAGCTCACCCGTCGGCGGGAGGGCCACCGGGGAGCTGTTTTTT.

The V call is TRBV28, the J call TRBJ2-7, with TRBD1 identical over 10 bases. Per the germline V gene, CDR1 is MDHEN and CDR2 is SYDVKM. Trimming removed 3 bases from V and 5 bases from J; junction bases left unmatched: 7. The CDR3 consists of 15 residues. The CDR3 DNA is TGTGCCAGCAGTTTCCCGGGACAGGGGATCAACGAGCAGTACTTC. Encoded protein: CASSFPGQGINEQYF. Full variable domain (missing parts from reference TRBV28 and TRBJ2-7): DVKVTQSSRYLVKRTGEKVFLECVQDMDHENMFWYRQDPGLGLRLIYFSYDVKMKEKGDIPEGYSVSREKKERFSLILESASTNQTSMYLCASSFPGQGINEQYFGPGTRLTVT.

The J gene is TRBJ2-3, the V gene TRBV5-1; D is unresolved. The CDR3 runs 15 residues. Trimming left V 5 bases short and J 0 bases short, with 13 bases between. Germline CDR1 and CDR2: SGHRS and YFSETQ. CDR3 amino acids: CASRSAAQSTDTQYF. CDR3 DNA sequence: TGCGCCAGCAGAAGTGCCGCACAAAGCACAGATACGCAGTATTTT.

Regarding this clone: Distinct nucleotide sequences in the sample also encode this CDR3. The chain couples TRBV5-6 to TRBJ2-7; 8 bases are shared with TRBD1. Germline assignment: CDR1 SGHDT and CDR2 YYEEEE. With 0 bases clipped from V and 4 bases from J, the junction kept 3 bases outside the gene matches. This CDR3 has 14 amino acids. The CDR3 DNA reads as TGTGCCAGCAGCTTGGGGCAGGGGGCTTACGAGCAGTACTTC. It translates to CASSLGQGAYEQYF.

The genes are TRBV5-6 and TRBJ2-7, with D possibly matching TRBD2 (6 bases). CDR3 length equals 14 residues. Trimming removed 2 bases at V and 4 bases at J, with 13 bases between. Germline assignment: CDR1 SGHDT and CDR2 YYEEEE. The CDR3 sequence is CASSLFTSYYEQYF. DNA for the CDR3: TGTGCCAGCAGCTTATTTACTAGCTATTACGAGCAGTACTTC. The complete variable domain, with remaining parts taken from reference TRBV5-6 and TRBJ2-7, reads DAGVTQSPTHLIKTRGQQVTLRCSPKSGHDTVSWYQQALGQGPQFIFQYYEEEERQRGNFPDRFSGHQFPNYSSELNVNALLLGDSALYLCASSLFTSYYEQYFGPGTRLTVT.

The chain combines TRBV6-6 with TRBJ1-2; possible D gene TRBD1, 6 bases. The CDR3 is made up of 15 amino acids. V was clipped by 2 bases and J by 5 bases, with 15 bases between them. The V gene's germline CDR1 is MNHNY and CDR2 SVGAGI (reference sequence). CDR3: CASSYRSRDKYGYTF. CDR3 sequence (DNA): TGTGCCAGCAGTTACCGATCAAGGGACAAGTATGGCTACACCTTC.

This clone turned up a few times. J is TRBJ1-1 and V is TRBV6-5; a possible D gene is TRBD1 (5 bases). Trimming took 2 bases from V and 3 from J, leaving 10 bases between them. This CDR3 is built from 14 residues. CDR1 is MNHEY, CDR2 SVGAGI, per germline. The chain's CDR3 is CASSYGGGDTEAFF. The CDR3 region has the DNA TGTGCCAGCAGTTACGGCGGGGGAGACACTGAAGCTTTCTTT.

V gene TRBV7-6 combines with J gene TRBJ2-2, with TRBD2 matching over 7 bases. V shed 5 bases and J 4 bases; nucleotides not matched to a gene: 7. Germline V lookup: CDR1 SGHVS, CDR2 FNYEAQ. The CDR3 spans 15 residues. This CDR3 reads CASSPRIAGTGELFF. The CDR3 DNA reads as TGTGCCAGCAGCCCCCGGATAGCGGGCACCGGGGAGCTGTTTTTT. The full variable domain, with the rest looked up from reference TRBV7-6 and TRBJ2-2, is GAGVSQSPRYKVTKRGQDVALRCDPISGHVSLYWYRQALGQGPEFLTYFNYEAQQDKSGLPNDRFSAERPEGSISTLTIQRTEQRDSAMYRCASSPRIAGTGELFFGEGSRLTVL.

The CDR3 sequence: CASSVEGAGEETQYF. The CDR3 nucleotides read TGTGCCAGCAGTGTGGAGGGAGCGGGAGAAGAGACCCAGTACTTC. The gene calls are TRBV2 and TRBJ2-5, with 8 nucleotides matching TRBD2. This CDR3 is 15 amino acids long. CDR1 is SNHLY and CDR2 is FYNNEI in the germline V gene. The trim removed 4 bases at V and 3 bases at J, leaving 7 bases unmatched.

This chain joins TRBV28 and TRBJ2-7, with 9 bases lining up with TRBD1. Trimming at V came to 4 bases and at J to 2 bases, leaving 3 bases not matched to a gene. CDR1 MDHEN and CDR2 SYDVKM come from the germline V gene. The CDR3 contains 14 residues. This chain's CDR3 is CASSSGQGPYEQYF. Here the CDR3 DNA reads TGTGCCAGCAGTTCGGGACAGGGACCCTACGAGCAGTACTTC.

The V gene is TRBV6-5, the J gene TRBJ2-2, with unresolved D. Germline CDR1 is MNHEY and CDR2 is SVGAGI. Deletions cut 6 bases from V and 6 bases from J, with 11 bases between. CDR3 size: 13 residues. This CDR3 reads CASSMQAPGELFF. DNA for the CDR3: TGTGCCAGCAGCATGCAGGCCCCCGGGGAGCTGTTTTTT.